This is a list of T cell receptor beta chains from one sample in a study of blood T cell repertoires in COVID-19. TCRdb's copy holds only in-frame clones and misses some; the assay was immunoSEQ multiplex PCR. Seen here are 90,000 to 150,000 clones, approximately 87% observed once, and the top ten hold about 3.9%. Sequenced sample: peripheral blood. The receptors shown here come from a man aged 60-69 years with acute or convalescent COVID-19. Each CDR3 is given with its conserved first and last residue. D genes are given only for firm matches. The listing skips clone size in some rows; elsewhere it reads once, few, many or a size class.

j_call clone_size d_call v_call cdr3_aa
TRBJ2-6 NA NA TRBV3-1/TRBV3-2 CASSQEGGANVLTF
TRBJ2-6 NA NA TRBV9 CASSVMSSGANVLTF
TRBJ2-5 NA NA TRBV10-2 CASSWGRETQYF
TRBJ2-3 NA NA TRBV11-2 CASSLSGPDTQYF
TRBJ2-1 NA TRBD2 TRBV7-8 CASSILASGSSYNEQFF
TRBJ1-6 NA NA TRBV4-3 CASSQDLSSYNSPLHF
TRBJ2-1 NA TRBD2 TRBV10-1 CASSWTSGLGDEQFF
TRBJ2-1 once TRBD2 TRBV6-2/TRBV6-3 CASSYTSGLRNEQFF
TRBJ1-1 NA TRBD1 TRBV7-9 CASSSSGTGITEAFF
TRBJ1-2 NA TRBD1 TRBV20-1 CSASPSGTGLEGYTF
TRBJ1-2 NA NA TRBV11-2 CASSLVVRAGIWINGYTF
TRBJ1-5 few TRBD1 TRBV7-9 CASSSTGSNQPQHF
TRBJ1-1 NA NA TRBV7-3 CASSMTEATEAFF
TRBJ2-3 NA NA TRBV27 CASSPLGRGRDTQYF
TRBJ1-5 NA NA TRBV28 CASSLTGANQPQHF
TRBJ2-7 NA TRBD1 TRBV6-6 CASSYSGQSLSYEQYF
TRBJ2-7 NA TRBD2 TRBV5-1 CASSPLLSGTTYEQYF
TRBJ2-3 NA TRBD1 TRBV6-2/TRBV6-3 CASSTQGASTDTQYF
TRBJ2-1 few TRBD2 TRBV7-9 CASSSGLAGVRLGYNEQFF
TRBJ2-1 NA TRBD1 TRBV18 CASSLTGTGGRGNEQFF
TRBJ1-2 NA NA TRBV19 CASTDRGRRGYTF
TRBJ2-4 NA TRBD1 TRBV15 CATSRGQGNIQYF
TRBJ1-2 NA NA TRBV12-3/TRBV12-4 CASSFDSSHGYTF
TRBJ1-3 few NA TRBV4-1 CASSPGGNTIYF
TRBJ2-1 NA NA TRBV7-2 CASSLTSFGEQFF
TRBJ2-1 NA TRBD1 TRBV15 CATSRDSPGTGSEEQFF
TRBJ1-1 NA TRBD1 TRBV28 CASSLIQGVDTEAFF
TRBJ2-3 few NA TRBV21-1 CATRTSASTDTQYF
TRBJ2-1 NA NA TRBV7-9 CASSLGRGGTNEQFF
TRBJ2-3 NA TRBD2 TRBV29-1 CSVAGTSGRADTQYF
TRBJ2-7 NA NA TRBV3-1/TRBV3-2 CASSRSHSYEQYF